The clone carrying this T cell receptor (beta chain) occurred a few times. MiXCR was run by TCRdb on the 5' RACE reads, yielding one entry per CDR3 protein. The repertoire holds about 55,000 distinct CDR3 sequences, with more than 9% as singletons. Germline V lookup: CDR1 SGHTA, CDR2 FQGTGA. The CDR3 has 15 amino acids. Deletions cut 3 bases from V and 4 bases from J, with 12 bases between. The sample comes from a study of T-cell memory formation after mild COVID-19. This sequence originates from a man aged 18 to 29 who had mild COVID-19 (a few samples of this study predate the infection). Cell type and time point are not known. The chain recombines TRBV7-3 with TRBJ2-2; D is undetermined. The sequenced sample consisted of PBMCs or a T cell subset sorted from them (not recorded which). The CDR3: CASSFDISGTGELFF. In DNA form, the CDR3 reads TGTGCCAGCAGCTTCGACATATCGGGCACCGGGGAGCTGTTTTTT.